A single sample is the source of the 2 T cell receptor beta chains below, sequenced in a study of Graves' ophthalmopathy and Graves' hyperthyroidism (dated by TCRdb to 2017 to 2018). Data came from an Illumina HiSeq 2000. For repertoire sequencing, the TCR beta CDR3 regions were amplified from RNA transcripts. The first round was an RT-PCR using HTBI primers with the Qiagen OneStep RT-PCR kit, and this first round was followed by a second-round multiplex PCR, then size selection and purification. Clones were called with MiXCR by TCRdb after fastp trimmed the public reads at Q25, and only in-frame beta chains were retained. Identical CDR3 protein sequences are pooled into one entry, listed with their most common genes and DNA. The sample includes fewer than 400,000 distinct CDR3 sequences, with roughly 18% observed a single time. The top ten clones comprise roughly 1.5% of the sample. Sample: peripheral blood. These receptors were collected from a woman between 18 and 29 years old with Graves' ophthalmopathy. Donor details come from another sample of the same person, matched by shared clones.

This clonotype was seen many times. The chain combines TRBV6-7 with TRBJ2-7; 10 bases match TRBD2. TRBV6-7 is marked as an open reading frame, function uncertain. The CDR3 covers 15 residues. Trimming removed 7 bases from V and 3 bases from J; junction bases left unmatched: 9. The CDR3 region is CASKGELAGFYEQYF. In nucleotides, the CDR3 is TGTGCCAGCAAAGGAGAACTAGCGGGATTCTACGAGCAGTACTTC.

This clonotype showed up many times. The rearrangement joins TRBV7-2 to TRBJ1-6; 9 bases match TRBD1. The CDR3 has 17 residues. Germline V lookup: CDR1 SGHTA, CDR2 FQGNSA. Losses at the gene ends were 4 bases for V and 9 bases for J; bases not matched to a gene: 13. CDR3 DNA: TGTGCCAGCAGCTCCCCAACTTGGACAGGGGCCGGTTCACCCCTCCACTTT. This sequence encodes CASSSPTWTGAGSPLHF.